What follows is one T cell receptor beta chain and its context. The antigen is undetermined. The data were obtained in a study of beta chain features in type 1 diabetes. General study results and limits: A definitive answer on HLA type influencing TCRB rearrangement was not reached here. Type 1 diabetes patients had TCRB CDR3s that were shorter (moderately but significantly so) in all four CD4+ subsets. Type 1 diabetes patients had VDJ junctions that carried fewer insertions and more deletions.

The V and J ends lost 4 bases and 0 bases respectively, with 9 bases between them. The CDR3 is 14 residues long. Germline CDR1 and CDR2: SGHAT and FQNNGV. All of the isolated RNA was reverse transcribed, so expressed TCRB transcripts were sequenced. Sequencing of naive, central memory and regulatory T cell samples gave an average of about 3.57 million reads. The table came from immunoSEQ multiplex PCR; TCRdb's copy has only in-frame clones and leaves some out. The table records 350,000 to 450,000 clones, about 12% of them present only once. Approximately 100 mL of blood, on average, came from one heparinised draw per donor.

The origin of this receptor is a woman aged 18-29 years with type 1 diabetes. What was sequenced was naive CD4+ T cells from blood. The chain recombines TRBV11-2 with TRBJ1-1; D is ambiguous. CDR3 region: CASSSQALNTEAFF. The CDR3 bases are TGTGCCAGCAGCTCCCAAGCCCTGAACACTGAAGCTTTCTTT.